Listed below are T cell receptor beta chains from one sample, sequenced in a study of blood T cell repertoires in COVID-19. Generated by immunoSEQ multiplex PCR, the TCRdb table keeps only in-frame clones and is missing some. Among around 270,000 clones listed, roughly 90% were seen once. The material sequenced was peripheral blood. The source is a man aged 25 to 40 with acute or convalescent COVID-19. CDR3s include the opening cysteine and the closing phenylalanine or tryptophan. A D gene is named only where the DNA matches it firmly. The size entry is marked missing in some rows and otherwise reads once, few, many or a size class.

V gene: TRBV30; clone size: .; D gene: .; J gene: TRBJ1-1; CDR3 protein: CASRRDTEAFF; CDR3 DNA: TGTGCCTCGAGGAGGGACACTGAAGCTTTCTTT
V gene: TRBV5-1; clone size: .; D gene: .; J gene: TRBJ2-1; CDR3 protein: CASSPLRERNEQFF; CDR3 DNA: TGCGCCAGCAGCCCCTTAAGGGAGCGCAATGAGCAGTTCTTC
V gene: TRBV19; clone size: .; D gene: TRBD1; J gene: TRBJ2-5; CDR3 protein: CASSNSGTGQETQYF; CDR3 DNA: TGTGCCAGTAGCAATTCTGGGACAGGCCAAGAGACCCAGTACTTC
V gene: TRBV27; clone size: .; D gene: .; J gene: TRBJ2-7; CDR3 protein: CASWSRDYEQYF; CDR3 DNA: TGTGCCAGCTGGTCCAGGGACTACGAGCAGTACTTC
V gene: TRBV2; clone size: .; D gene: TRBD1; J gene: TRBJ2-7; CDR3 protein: CASNQDRDEQYF; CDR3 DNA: TGTGCCAGCAACCAAGACAGGGACGAGCAGTACTTC
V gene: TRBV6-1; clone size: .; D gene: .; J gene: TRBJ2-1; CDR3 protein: CASSERGGFDEQFF; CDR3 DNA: TGTGCCAGCAGTGAGCGAGGAGGATTCGATGAGCAGTTCTTC
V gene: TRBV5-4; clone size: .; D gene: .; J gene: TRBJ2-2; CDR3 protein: CASSLWQSKLFF; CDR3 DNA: TGTGCCAGCAGCTTGTGGCAATCAAAGCTGTTTTTT
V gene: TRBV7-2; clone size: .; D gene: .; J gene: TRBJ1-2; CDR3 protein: CASSSARGLAYGYTF; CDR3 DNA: TGTGCCAGCAGCTCCGCCAGGGGTCTAGCTTATGGCTACACCTTC
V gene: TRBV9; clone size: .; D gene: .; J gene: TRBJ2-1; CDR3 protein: CASSVGQEKNPHLNEQFF; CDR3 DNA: TGTGCCAGCAGCGTAGGACAGGAGAAGAACCCCCACCTCAATGAGCAGTTCTTC
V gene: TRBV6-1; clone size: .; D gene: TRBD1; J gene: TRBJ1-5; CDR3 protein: CASQDRVGQPQHF; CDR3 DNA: TGTGCCAGCCAAGACAGGGTCGGTCAGCCCCAGCATTTT
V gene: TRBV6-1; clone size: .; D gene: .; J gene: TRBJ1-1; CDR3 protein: CASPRDLNTEAFF; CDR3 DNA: TGTGCCAGCCCCAGGGATTTGAACACTGAAGCTTTCTTT
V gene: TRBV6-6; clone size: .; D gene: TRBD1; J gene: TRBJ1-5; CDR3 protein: CASSGQGGNQPQHF; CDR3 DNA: TGTGCCAGCAGCGGACAGGGTGGCAATCAGCCCCAGCATTTT
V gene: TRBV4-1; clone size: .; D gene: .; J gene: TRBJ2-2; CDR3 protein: CASTRRSDGGNTGELFF; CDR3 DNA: TGCGCCAGCACTCGACGTTCCGACGGGGGTAACACCGGGGAGCTGTTTTTT
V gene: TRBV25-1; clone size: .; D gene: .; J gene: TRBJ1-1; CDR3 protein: CASSETLVNTEAFF; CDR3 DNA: TGTGCCAGCAGTGAGACTCTAGTAAACACTGAAGCTTTCTTT
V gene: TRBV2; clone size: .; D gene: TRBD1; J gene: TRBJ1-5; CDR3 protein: CASRRQGNGNQPQHF; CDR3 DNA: TGTGCCAGCAGGAGACAGGGAAACGGCAATCAGCCCCAGCATTTT
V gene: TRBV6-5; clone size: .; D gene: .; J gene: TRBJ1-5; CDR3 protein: CASSPAGHQPQHF; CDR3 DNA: TGTGCCAGCAGTCCGGCGGGGCATCAGCCCCAGCATTTT
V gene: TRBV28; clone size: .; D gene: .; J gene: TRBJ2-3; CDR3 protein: CASSWAGPRDTQYF; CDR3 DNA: TGTGCCAGCAGTTGGGCGGGACCACGAGATACGCAGTATTTT
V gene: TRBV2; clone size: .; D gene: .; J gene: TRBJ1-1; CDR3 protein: CASSPILRANTEAFF; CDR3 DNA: TGTGCCAGCAGCCCCATACTAAGAGCGAACACTGAAGCTTTCTTT
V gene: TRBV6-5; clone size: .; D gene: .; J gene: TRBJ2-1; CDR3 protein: CASSPNSIVVNEQFF; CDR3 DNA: TGTGCCAGCAGTCCGAATTCTATAGTAGTCAATGAGCAGTTCTTC
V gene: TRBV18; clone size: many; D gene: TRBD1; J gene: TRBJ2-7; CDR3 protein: CASSRTGERSEQYF; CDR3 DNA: TGTGCCAGCTCAAGGACAGGGGAACGCAGCGAGCAGTACTTC
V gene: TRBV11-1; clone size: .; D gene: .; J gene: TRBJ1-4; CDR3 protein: CASSLTFNEKLFF; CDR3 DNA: TGTGCCAGCAGCTTAACTTTTAATGAAAAACTGTTTTTT
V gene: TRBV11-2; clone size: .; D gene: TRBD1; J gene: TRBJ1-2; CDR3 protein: CASSSTTGPDGYTF; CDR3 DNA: TGTGCCAGCAGCTCTACGACAGGGCCAGATGGCTACACCTTC
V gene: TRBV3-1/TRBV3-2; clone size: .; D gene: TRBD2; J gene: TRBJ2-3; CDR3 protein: CASSQLAGANTDTQYF; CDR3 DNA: TGTGCCAGCAGCCAGCTAGCGGGAGCCAACACAGATACGCAGTATTTT
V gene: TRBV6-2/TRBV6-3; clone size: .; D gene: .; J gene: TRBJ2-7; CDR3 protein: CASSWQYEQYF; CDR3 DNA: TGTGCCAGCAGTTGGCAGTACGAGCAGTACTTC
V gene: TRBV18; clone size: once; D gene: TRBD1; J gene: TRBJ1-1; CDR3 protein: CASSPWAQGEFAFF; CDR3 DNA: TGTGCCAGCTCACCGTGGGCACAGGGGGAGTTTGCTTTCTTT
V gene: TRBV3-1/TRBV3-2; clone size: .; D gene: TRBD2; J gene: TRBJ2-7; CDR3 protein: CASSQDLASGGYEQYF; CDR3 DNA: TGTGCCAGCAGCCAAGATCTGGCTAGCGGGGGTTACGAGCAGTACTTC
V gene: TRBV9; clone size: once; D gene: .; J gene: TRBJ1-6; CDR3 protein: CASSVRGRHNSPLHF; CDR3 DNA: TGTGCCAGCAGCGTAAGGGGCAGGCATAATTCACCCCTCCACTTT